Sequencing of this TCR beta chain was carried out in a study of blood T cell repertoires in COVID-19. Study details: Material from acute and convalescent COVID-19 was sourced from the United States, Italy and Spain. T cells, B-cell-depleted T cells, or PBMCs supplied cDNA or gDNA.

This clone showed up just once. Authors' methods: Nucleated cell counts were estimated from reference gene primer amplification. Clones were sequenced by immunoSEQ multiplex PCR, and TCRdb holds only the in-frame ones, with some missing. Clonal size and the V and J genes are those of that table, whereas D and trimming came from the DNA. The table lists 250,000 or so clones, roughly nine tenths of them singletons. V gave up 3 bases and J gave up 4 bases; unmatched junction bases: 11. CDR3 length: 17 residues. Germline CDR1 and CDR2: SGHNT and YYREEE (reference sequence). The sequence was collected from a man aged 60 to 69 with acute or convalescent COVID-19. The source material was peripheral blood. The V gene is TRBV5-4, the J gene TRBJ2-7; TRBD2 agrees at 12 bases. The CDR3 spells CASSSGTSGWVSYEQYF. DNA for the CDR3: TGTGCCAGCAGCTCAGGGACTAGCGGGTGGGTGAGTTACGAGCAGTACTTC.